Sequencing of this T cell receptor (beta chain) was carried out in a study of blood T cell repertoires in COVID-19. Looking at the study overall: Whether acute or convalescent, the COVID-19 samples came from the United States, Italy and Spain. PBMCs, B-cell-depleted T cells, or T cells were the source of the cDNA or gDNA that made up the material.

The CDR3 is made up of 19 amino acids. Per the germline V gene, CDR1 is SEHNR and CDR2 is FQNEAQ (reference sequence). V shed 5 bases and J 2 bases; nucleotides not matched to a gene: 18. Authors' analysis steps: Amplified reference gene primers provided the basis for estimating nucleated cell counts. The method was immunoSEQ multiplex PCR; TCRdb's version includes in-frame clones alone and lacks a portion of them. V and J calls plus clone size are reproduced from that table; the DNA served to infer D and trimming. The sample includes tens of thousands of clones, about four fifths of them seen just once.

The sequenced sample consisted of peripheral blood. The V call is TRBV7-9, the J call TRBJ2-3, with 8 bases identical to TRBD2. The source of this sequence is an elderly woman with acute or convalescent COVID-19. The CDR3 region is CASSREVSWVAGHTDTQYF. The CDR3 region has the DNA TGTGCCAGCAGCCGTGAGGTTTCATGGGTAGCGGGGCACACAGATACGCAGTATTTT. The full variable domain, in which reference TRBV7-9 and TRBJ2-3 provide the parts outside the CDR3, is DTGVSQNPRHKITKRGQNVTFRCDPISEHNRLYWYRQTLGQGPEFLTYFQNEAQLEKSRLLSDRFSAERPKGSFSTLEIQRTEQGDSAMYLCASSREVSWVAGHTDTQYFGPGTRLTVL.